The 30 T cell receptor beta chains below all came from one sample that was sequenced in a study of blood T cell repertoires in COVID-19. Clones were read by immunoSEQ multiplex PCR, and TCRdb kept only the in-frame ones, dropping some. This sample carries over 250,000 clones, about 89% of them seen once, and the ten largest clones take less than 3%. The specimen was PBMCs or T cells enriched from blood (not recorded which). These receptors all stem from a young woman who had recovered from COVID-19.

This clone was counted a single time. V and J are TRBV10-2 and TRBJ2-7; tentatively, D is TRBD2 (5 bases). The CDR3 consists of 13 residues. CDR1 WSHSY and CDR2 SAAADI come from the germline V gene. Trimming stripped 3 bases from V and 4 bases from J, with 10 bases between. DNA of the CDR3: TGCGCCAGCAGTGAACTAGAAGGGTACGAGCAGTACTTC. Its protein is CASSELEGYEQYF.

V usage is TRBV30 and J usage is TRBJ2-7; a possible D gene is TRBD2 (5 bases). CDR3 size: 11 residues. The ends were cut back, 0 bases at V and 11 bases at J, with 11 bases in the middle. Germline CDR1 and CDR2: GTSNPN and SVGIG (reference sequence). Here the CDR3 reads CAWSVSDFKYF. CDR3 coding DNA: TGTGCCTGGAGTGTATCGGACTTCAAGTACTTC. The variable domain in full, with the rest retrieved from reference TRBV30 and TRBJ2-7, is SQTIHQWPATLVQPVGSPLSLECTVEGTSNPNLYWYRQAAGRGLQLLFYSVGIGQISSEVPQNLSASRPQDRQFILSSKKLLLSDSGFYLCAWSVSDFKYFGPGTRLTVT.

The chain combines TRBV7-8 with TRBJ1-1, with 8 bases identical to TRBD1. This CDR3 contains 19 residues. V lost 5 bases, J lost 5 bases, and 22 bases stayed unmatched. Germline V CDR1 and CDR2: SGHVS, FQNEAQ. The CDR3 DNA follows: TGTGCCAGCAGCACCCCGTCGGAGGCAGGGGGCGATTTGGGAACTGAAGCTTTCTTT. It yields the protein CASSTPSEAGGDLGTEAFF.

CDR3 sequence reads: CASSPSGTGGGNQPQHF. The CDR3 DNA follows: TGTGCCAGCAGCCCATCTGGGACAGGGGGAGGCAATCAGCCCCAGCATTTT. This chain links TRBV28 with TRBJ1-5; 11 bases are a match to TRBD1. V dropped 6 bases and J dropped 2; count of bases not matched to a gene: 9. CDR1 is MDHEN, CDR2 SYDVKM, per germline. The CDR3 length is 17 residues.

This clone was detected only once. The rearrangement uses TRBV2 and TRBJ1-4, with 8 positions matching TRBD1. The CDR3 length is 15 residues. CDR1 SNHLY and CDR2 FYNNEI come from the germline V gene. V trimming: 1 base; J trimming: 6 bases; junction bases outside the gene matches: 4. The CDR3 sequence: CASSEGAGGDEKLFF. CDR3 bases: TGTGCCAGCAGTGAAGGGGCAGGGGGCGATGAAAAACTGTTTTTT.

This clone came up once. The gene calls are TRBV9 and TRBJ2-1; maybe TRBD2 (6 bases). This CDR3 contains 16 residues. Germline V gives CDR1 SGDLS, CDR2 YYNGEE. The V end lost 0 bases, the J end lost 6 bases, and 16 bases lay between the germline ends. The CDR3 is CASSVGPGDRANEQFF. The CDR3, as DNA: TGTGCCAGCAGCGTAGGCCCGGGGGACCGGGCCAATGAGCAGTTCTTC.

CDR3 coding DNA: TGTGCCAGCAGCCGACGTAGCAGGGGGAACAAGAACACTGAAGCTTTCTTT. Its protein product is CASSRRSRGNKNTEAFF. This chain uses TRBV11-3 with TRBJ1-1; 7 positions agree with TRBD1. CDR3 length: 17 residues. Germline trimming cut 5 bases from V and 1 base from J; bases unmatched to any gene: 13. The germline gives CDR1 SGHNT, CDR2 YENEEA.

The table lists this clone with a few counts. This sequence joins TRBV2 and TRBJ2-7; no definite D call. V was clipped by 6 bases and J by 0 bases, with 15 bases between them. The CDR3 is made up of 15 amino acids. The germline gives CDR1 SNHLY, CDR2 FYNNEI. DNA of the CDR3: TGTGCCAGCAGCGCCAGTAGCCCCATCTCCTACGAGCAGTACTTC. Translation gives CASSASSPISYEQYF.

The chain combines TRBV9 with TRBJ2-6; 7 bases map to TRBD2. V gave up 3 bases and J gave up 0 bases; unmatched junction bases: 6. The CDR3 spans 17 residues. Germline loops: CDR1 SGDLS, CDR2 YYNGEE. CDR3 in amino acids: CASSGLAASSGANVLTF. CDR3 sequence (DNA): TGTGCCAGCAGCGGGCTAGCGGCCAGCTCTGGGGCCAACGTCCTGACTTTC.

The chain has TRBV7-6 and TRBJ2-1, with unresolved D. Germline CDR1 is SGHVS and CDR2 is FNYEAQ. The CDR3 has 14 residues. Deletions cut 0 bases from V and 9 bases from J, with 12 bases between. The CDR3 sequence: CASSLALSGSEQFF. The CDR3 DNA sequence: TGTGCCAGCAGCTTAGCGCTCTCGGGTTCTGAGCAGTTCTTC.

The CDR3 is CASSREEGTSGADTQYF. The CDR3 bases are TGTGCCAGCAGCCGAGAAGAGGGGACTAGCGGGGCAGATACGCAGTATTTT. The chain employs TRBV4-2 and TRBJ2-3; the match to TRBD2 covers 13 bases. V was pared by 4 bases and J by 4 bases, with 8 bases of the junction left unmatched. CDR3 length: 17 amino acids. Germline lookup yields CDR1 LGHNA and CDR2 YNFKEQ.

V gene TRBV20-1 combines with J gene TRBJ1-2; 9 nucleotides match TRBD1. Germline values: CDR1 DFQATT, CDR2 SNEGSKA (reference sequence). This CDR3 is 13 amino acids long. V was clipped by 4 bases and J by 2 bases; unmatched bases: 2. CDR3 DNA: TGCAGTGCTAATGACAGGGGGAACTATGGCTACACCTTC. Its protein is CSANDRGNYGYTF.

V and J are TRBV25-1 and TRBJ2-7, with 8 nucleotides matching TRBD1. The J segment lost 3 bases and the V segment lost 6 bases, leaving 4 bases of the junction unmatched. Looked up from germline, CDR1 is MGHDK and CDR2 is SYGVNS. The CDR3 has 13 amino acids. Here the CDR3 reads CASRAGTGYEQYF. In DNA form, the CDR3 reads TGTGCCAGCAGAGCCGGGACAGGCTACGAGCAGTACTTC.

V gene TRBV2 combines with J gene TRBJ1-2, with D possibly being TRBD1 (5 bases). The CDR3 is 13 residues long. The germline V gene has CDR1 SNHLY and CDR2 FYNNEI. V lost 9 bases and J 6 bases, leaving 17 bases between the germline ends. Written as DNA, the CDR3 is TGTGCCAGTAGCCTAGGGGTAGCTAATGGCTACACCTTC. Its translation is CASSLGVANGYTF. Combining the CDR3 with reference TRBV2 and TRBJ1-2 gives the whole variable domain EPEVTQTPSHQVTQMGQEVILRCVPISNHLYFYWYRQILGQKVEFLVSFYNNEISEKSEIFDDQFSVERPDGSNFTLKIRSTKLEDSAMYFCASSLGVANGYTFGSGTRLTVV.

This rearrangement joins TRBV7-2 to TRBJ2-2; TRBD1 might be the D (5 bases). CDR3 length: 16 amino acids. Trimming removed 2 bases from V and 4 bases from J, with 14 bases in between. Germline CDR1 is SGHTA and CDR2 is FQGNSA. Here the CDR3 reads CASSLLPRARTGELFF. The CDR3 nucleotides are TGTGCCAGCAGCTTATTACCCAGGGCGCGCACCGGGGAGCTGTTTTTT. Together with reference TRBV7-2 and TRBJ2-2, the CDR3 gives the full variable domain: GAGVSQSPSNKVTEKGKDVELRCDPISGHTALYWYRQSLGQGLEFLIYFQGNSAPDKSGLPSDRFSAERTGGSVSTLTIQRTQQEDSAVYLCASSLLPRARTGELFFGEGSRLTVL.

The genes are TRBV3-1 (or the pseudogene TRBV3-2) and TRBJ2-3; D is possibly TRBD2 (5 bases). The CDR3 totals 15 residues. Germline V lookup: CDR1 LGHDT, CDR2 YNNKEL (reference sequence). Trimming took 2 bases from V and 1 from J, leaving 10 bases between them. Here the CDR3 DNA reads TGTGCCAGCAGCCAACGGCTAGCCGGCACAGATACGCAGTATTTT. This encodes CASSQRLAGTDTQYF.

The chain combines TRBV6-6 with TRBJ1-5; no clear D. Germline V lookup: CDR1 MNHNY, CDR2 SVGAGI (reference sequence). Deletions cut 0 bases from V and 10 bases from J, with 16 bases between. This CDR3 has 15 amino acids. The CDR3 bases are TGTGCCAGCAGTTACTCTAGTTCGGGGAGTCAACCCCAGCATTTT. Translation gives CASSYSSSGSQPQHF.

The chain has TRBV3-1 (or the pseudogene TRBV3-2) and TRBJ1-1; no clear D. Germline assignment: CDR1 LGHDT and CDR2 YNNKEL (reference sequence). The length of the CDR3 is 15 residues. V lost 2 bases, J lost 0 bases, and 10 bases lay in between. The CDR3 protein is CASSQLGGLNTEAFF. In DNA, the CDR3 is TGTGCCAGCAGCCAACTCGGAGGACTGAACACTGAAGCTTTCTTT.

The rearrangement uses TRBV6-5 and TRBJ1-5; D is unresolved. V lost 10 bases, J lost 5 bases, and 15 bases lay in between. Germline assignment: CDR1 MNHEY and CDR2 SVGAGI. This CDR3 comprises 13 residues. The DNA of the CDR3 is TGTGCCACCCTAGACCCTCTCCATCAGCCCCAGCATTTT. It encodes CATLDPLHQPQHF.

This clone was seen just once. The chain employs TRBV9 and TRBJ2-2; D not resolved. CDR1 and CDR2 from the germline V gene are SGDLS and YYNGEE. The CDR3 covers 12 residues. Trimming removed 0 bases at V and 13 bases at J, with 10 bases between. The CDR3 protein is CASSVGRGGLFF. The CDR3 DNA is TGTGCCAGCAGCGTAGGGCGAGGCGGGCTGTTTTTT.

The chain is built from TRBV10-2 and TRBJ1-4; 10 nucleotides match TRBD1. The J segment lost 8 bases and the V segment lost 4 bases, leaving 7 bases of the junction unmatched. CDR1 WSHSY and CDR2 SAAADI come from the germline V gene. The CDR3 totals 15 residues. The chain's CDR3 is CASSGGTGEMEKLFF. The CDR3 DNA reads as TGCGCCAGCAGTGGGGGGACAGGGGAAATGGAAAAACTGTTTTTT.

The chain couples TRBV2 to TRBJ2-5; no clear D gene. V lost 7 bases to trimming and J lost 4 bases, with 10 bases between them. CDR1 and CDR2 from the germline V gene are SNHLY and FYNNEI. The CDR3 is 12 residues long. In nucleotides, the CDR3 is TGTGCCAGCAAAGAGATTGGAGAGACCCAGTACTTC. Residues: CASKEIGETQYF.

The chain carries TRBV27 and TRBJ1-2, with 8 bases aligning to TRBD1. This CDR3 has 18 residues. Germline V CDR1 and CDR2: MNHEY, SMNVEV (reference sequence). The ends lost 5 bases at V and 0 bases at J; junction bases unmatched: 14. For the CDR3, the DNA is TGTGCCAGCAGTCCCAAAGGGGCAGGGGGCTACGCTAACTATGGCTACACCTTC. Protein sequence: CASSPKGAGGYANYGYTF.

This clone has just a few counts. V usage is TRBV6-1 and J usage is TRBJ2-3; D is uncertain. Trimming cost V 4 bases and J 6 bases, with 8 bases left between them. Per germline, CDR1 MNHNS and CDR2 SASEGT. This CDR3 spans 12 amino acids. CDR3 sequence (DNA): TGTGCCAGCAGTGCAGCCGGGGATACGCAGTATTTT. It encodes CASSAAGDTQYF.

This chain connects TRBV18 to TRBJ2-3; the match to TRBD2 covers 8 bases. CDR1 is KGHSH, CDR2 LQKENI, per germline. The CDR3 is made up of 15 amino acids. V shed 3 bases, J shed 4 bases, and the junction held 6 bases outside the gene matches. The CDR3 nucleotides read TGTGCCAGCTCACCTTCGGGGGGGCTCCCAGATACGCAGTATTTT. Residues: CASSPSGGLPDTQYF.

The chain couples TRBV7-2 to TRBJ1-4; TRBD1 is a possible D gene (5 bases). Germline CDR1 and CDR2: SGHTA and FQGNSA. CDR3 size: 13 residues. The V end lost 3 bases, the J end lost 7 bases, and 9 bases lay between the germline ends. CDR3 bases: TGTGCCAGCAGCTTTGACAGAAGTGAAAAACTGTTTTTT. This codes for CASSFDRSEKLFF.

This chain links TRBV30 with TRBJ1-2, with D unresolved. The CDR3 loop spans 15 amino acids. Germline lookup yields CDR1 GTSNPN and CDR2 SVGIG (reference sequence). Trimming removed 0 bases at V and 0 bases at J, with 11 bases between. CDR3 coding DNA: TGTGCCTGGAGTGTGCAGACCCTAGCTAACTATGGCTACACCTTC. Encoded protein: CAWSVQTLANYGYTF.

This clone was found once. The CDR3 sequence is CASKGTGGTYEQYF. CDR3 bases: TGCGCCAGCAAGGGGACAGGGGGCACCTACGAGCAGTACTTC. The chain carries TRBV5-1 and TRBJ2-7; the match to TRBD1 covers 12 bases. Germline CDR1 is SGHRS and CDR2 is YFSETQ. This CDR3 comprises 14 residues. V dropped 6 bases and J dropped 2; count of bases not matched to a gene: 3.

V usage is TRBV19 and J usage is TRBJ1-4; D may be TRBD1 (5 bases). With 5 bases removed from V and 3 bases from J, the gap between germline ends came to 10 bases. The CDR3 extends over 14 amino acids. Germline V gene sequence: CDR1 LNHDA, CDR2 SQIVND (reference sequence). The CDR3 bases are TGTGCCAGTAGTCCGACAGTATCTAATGAAAAACTGTTTTTT. As protein: CASSPTVSNEKLFF.

The rearrangement joins TRBV5-1 to TRBJ1-3, with a weak D call TRBD1 (6 bases). The V gene's germline CDR1 is SGHRS and CDR2 YFSETQ. CDR3 length equals 17 residues. V lost 4 bases and J 0 bases, leaving 17 bases between the germline ends. CDR3 sequence reads: CASSPEDSLPSGNTIYF. CDR3 sequence (DNA): TGCGCCAGCAGCCCGGAGGACAGTCTACCCTCTGGAAACACCATATATTTT.